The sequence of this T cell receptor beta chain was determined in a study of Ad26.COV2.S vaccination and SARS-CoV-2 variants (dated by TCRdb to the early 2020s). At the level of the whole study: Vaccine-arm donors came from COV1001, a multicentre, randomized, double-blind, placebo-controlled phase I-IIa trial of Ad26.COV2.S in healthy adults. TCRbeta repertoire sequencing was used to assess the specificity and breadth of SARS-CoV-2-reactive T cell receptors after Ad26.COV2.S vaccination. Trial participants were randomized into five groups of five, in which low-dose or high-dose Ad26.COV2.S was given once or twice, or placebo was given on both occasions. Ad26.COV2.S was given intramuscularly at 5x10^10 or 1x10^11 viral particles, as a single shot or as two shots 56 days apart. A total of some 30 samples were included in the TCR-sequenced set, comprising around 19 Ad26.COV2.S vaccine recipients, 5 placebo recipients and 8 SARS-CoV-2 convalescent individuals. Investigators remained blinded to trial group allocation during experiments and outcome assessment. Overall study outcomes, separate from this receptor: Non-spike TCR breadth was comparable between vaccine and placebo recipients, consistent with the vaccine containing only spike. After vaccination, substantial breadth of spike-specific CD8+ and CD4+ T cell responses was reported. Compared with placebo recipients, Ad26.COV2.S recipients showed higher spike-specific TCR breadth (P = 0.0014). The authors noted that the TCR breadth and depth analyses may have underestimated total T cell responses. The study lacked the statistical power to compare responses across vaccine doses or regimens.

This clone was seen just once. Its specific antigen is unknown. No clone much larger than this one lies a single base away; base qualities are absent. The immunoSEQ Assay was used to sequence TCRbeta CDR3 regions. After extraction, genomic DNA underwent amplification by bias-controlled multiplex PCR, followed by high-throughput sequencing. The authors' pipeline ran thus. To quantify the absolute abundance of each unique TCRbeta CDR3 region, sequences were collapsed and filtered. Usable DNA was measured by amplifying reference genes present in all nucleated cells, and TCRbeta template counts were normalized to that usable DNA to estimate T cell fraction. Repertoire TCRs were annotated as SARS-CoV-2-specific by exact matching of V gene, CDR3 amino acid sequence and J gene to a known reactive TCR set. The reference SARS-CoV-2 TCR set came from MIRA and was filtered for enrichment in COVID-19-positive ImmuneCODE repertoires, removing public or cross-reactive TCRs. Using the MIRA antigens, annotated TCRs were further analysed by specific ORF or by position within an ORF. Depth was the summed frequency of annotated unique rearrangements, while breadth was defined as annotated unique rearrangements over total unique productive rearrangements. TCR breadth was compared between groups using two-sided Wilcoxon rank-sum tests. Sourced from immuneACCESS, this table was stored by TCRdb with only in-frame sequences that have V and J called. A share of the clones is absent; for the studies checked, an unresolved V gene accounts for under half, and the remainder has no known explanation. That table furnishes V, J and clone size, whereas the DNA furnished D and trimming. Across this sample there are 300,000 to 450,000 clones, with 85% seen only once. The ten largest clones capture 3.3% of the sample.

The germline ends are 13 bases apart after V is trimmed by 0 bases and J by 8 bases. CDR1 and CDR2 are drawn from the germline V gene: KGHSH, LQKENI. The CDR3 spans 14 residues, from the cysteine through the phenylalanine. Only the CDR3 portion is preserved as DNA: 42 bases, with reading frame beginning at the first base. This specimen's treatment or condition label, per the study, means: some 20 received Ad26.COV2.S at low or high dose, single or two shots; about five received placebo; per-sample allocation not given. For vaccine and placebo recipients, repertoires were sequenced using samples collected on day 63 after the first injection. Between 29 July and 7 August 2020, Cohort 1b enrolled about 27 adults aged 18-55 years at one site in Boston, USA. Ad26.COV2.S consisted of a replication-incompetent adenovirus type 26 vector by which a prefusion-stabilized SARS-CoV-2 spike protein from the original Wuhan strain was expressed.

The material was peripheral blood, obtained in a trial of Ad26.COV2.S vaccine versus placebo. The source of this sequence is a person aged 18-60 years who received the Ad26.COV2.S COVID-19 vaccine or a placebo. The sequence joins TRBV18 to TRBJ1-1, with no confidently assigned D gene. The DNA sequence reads TGTGCCAGCTCACCACCGTCCCTACAGTCCGAAGCTTTCTTT. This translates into CASSPPSLQSEAFF.